The next 25 T cell receptor beta chains were all read from a single sample in a study of cytomegalovirus exposure and HLA in healthy donors. Use of 60 Vbeta and 13 Jbeta primers characterized the PCR. Method: immunoSEQ multiplex PCR; TCRdb's copy keeps in-frame clones and lacks some. The sample shows 130,000 or so clones, 70% to 90% of them seen only once. The sample taken for sequencing was PBMCs. The receptors shown here come from a man between 40 and 49 years old in good health and CMV-seronegative.

The V gene is TRBV28, the J gene TRBJ2-1, with 7 bases matching TRBD2. CDR1 and CDR2 (germline): MDHEN, SYDVKM. The V gene end was trimmed by 2 bases and the J gene end by 9 bases; junction bases not matched to a gene: 16. The CDR3 totals 17 residues. The CDR3 reads CASSLRGVVAGPGEQFF. In nucleotides, the CDR3 is TGTGCCAGCAGTTTAAGGGGCGTGGTAGCGGGCCCGGGTGAGCAGTTCTTC.

This clone was counted only a few times. The chain links TRBV19 to TRBJ1-4; no clear D gene. Per the germline V gene, CDR1 is LNHDA and CDR2 is SQIVND (reference sequence). The V end lost 4 bases, the J end lost 6 bases, and 12 bases lay between the germline ends. This CDR3 comprises 14 residues. DNA for the CDR3: TGTGCCAGTAGTACCGCGGATCTGGATGAAAAACTGTTTTTT. Translating it yields CASSTADLDEKLFF.

The V gene is TRBV14, the J gene TRBJ2-3; 7 bases map to TRBD2. CDR1 and CDR2 from the germline V gene are SGHDN and FVKESK. The CDR3 is made up of 15 amino acids. After removal of 2 bases from V and 0 bases from J, the junction contained 2 bases not matched to a gene. CDR3 sequence (DNA): TGTGCCAGCAGCCAACTAGCGGTGAGCACAGATACGCAGTATTTT. It specifies CASSQLAVSTDTQYF.

This chain links TRBV5-1 with TRBJ2-5; TRBD2 is a possible D gene (5 bases). The V end was cut by 4 bases, the J end by 0 bases, with 16 bases between. CDR3 size: 16 residues. Looked up from germline, CDR1 is SGHRS and CDR2 is YFSETQ. The CDR3 is CASSTGLTINQETQYF. The CDR3 DNA reads TGCGCCAGCAGCACTGGACTTACCATAAACCAAGAGACCCAGTACTTC.

On this clone itself: Since the CDR3 does not end with the conserved phenylalanine or tryptophan, this likely comes from a read error. The chain recombines TRBV6-1 with TRBJ1-6; TRBD1 matches 7 bases. The CDR3 runs 15 residues. Germline V CDR1 and CDR2: MNHNS, SASEGT. V shed 1 base and J 12 bases; nucleotides not matched to a gene: 9. The CDR3 DNA is TGTGCCAGCAGTGAAGGGAGACAGGGACGAGGACCCCTCCACCTT. Protein sequence: CASSEGRQGRGPLHL.

The V and J genes are TRBV15 and TRBJ2-1; a possible D gene is TRBD2 (5 bases). V was clipped by 9 bases and J by 4 bases, with 10 bases between them. This CDR3 contains 12 residues. Germline V CDR1 and CDR2: LNHNV, YYDKDF (reference sequence). CDR3 sequence (DNA): TGTGCCACTCGGACGGGATACAATGAGCAGTTCTTC. Translated: CATRTGYNEQFF.

This sequence joins TRBV19 and TRBJ1-5, with D possibly being TRBD1 (5 bases). V gave up 0 bases and J gave up 7 bases, with 10 bases separating them. Per germline, CDR1 LNHDA and CDR2 SQIVND (reference sequence). The CDR3 is 14 amino acids. CDR3 residues: CASSIDGGGQPQHF. The CDR3 region has the DNA TGTGCCAGTAGTATAGACGGGGGGGGACAGCCCCAGCATTTT.

The chain joins TRBV27 to TRBJ2-3; D possibly corresponds to TRBD1 (6 bases). From germline, CDR1 is MNHEY and CDR2 SMNVEV (reference sequence). Trimming removed 5 bases from V and 8 bases from J, with 14 bases in between. This CDR3 is 13 amino acids long. Here the CDR3 DNA reads TGTGCCAGCAGTACAGGGACCCCCTCTACGCAGTATTTT. Residues: CASSTGTPSTQYF.

V is TRBV7-3 and J is TRBJ1-1, with D perhaps TRBD1 (6 bases). The V end lost 0 bases, the J end lost 0 bases, and 17 bases lay between the germline ends. The CDR3 has 18 amino acids. Germline V CDR1 and CDR2: SGHTA, FQGTGA. CDR3 sequence: CASSLTSAGAGMNTEAFF. CDR3 bases: TGTGCCAGCAGCTTAACGTCGGCAGGGGCCGGTATGAACACTGAAGCTTTCTTT.

This chain links TRBV27 with TRBJ1-5, with 10 bases lining up with TRBD1. V was clipped by 2 bases and J by 7 bases; unmatched bases: 11. There are 17 residues in the CDR3. Per germline, CDR1 MNHEY and CDR2 SMNVEV (reference sequence). The CDR3 here is CASSLTPRTGGDQPQHF. CDR3 DNA: TGTGCCAGCAGTTTAACCCCTCGGACAGGGGGGGACCAGCCCCAGCATTTT.

The chain couples TRBV4-2 to TRBJ2-1; D might be TRBD2 (6 bases). V dropped 0 bases and J dropped 10 bases, with 10 bases sitting between them. Germline assignment: CDR1 LGHNA and CDR2 YNFKEQ. The CDR3 loop spans 13 amino acids. CDR3 sequence reads: CASSQDESGEQFF. The CDR3 nucleotides are TGTGCCAGCAGCCAAGATGAGAGCGGGGAGCAGTTCTTC.

CDR3: CASSVDWADTQYF. CDR3 DNA sequence: TGTGCCAGCAGCGTTGACTGGGCAGATACGCAGTATTTT. The rearrangement links TRBV9 to TRBJ2-3, with D hard to call. The V end lost 2 bases, the J end lost 4 bases, and 8 bases lay between the germline ends. The CDR3 covers 13 residues. From germline, CDR1 is SGDLS and CDR2 YYNGEE.

This clone has a single count. Written as DNA, the CDR3 is TGTGCCAGCAGTTTACTCCCGGGACAGGGGGGAAACATTCAGTACTTC. It translates to CASSLLPGQGGNIQYF. The chain combines TRBV28 with TRBJ2-4, with 11 bases matching TRBD1. Trimming took 2 bases from V and 6 from J; bases not matched to a gene: 6. This CDR3 has 16 residues. The V gene's germline CDR1 is MDHEN and CDR2 SYDVKM.

This clone was detected only once. J is TRBJ2-2 and V is TRBV5-1, with 12 bases lining up with TRBD1. Germline-derived CDR1 and CDR2 are SGHRS and YFSETQ. V was clipped by 4 bases and J by 0 bases; unmatched bases: 4. The CDR3 is 17 residues long. CDR3 nucleotides: TGCGCCAGCAGCCCCGGGACAGGGGGCACGAACACCGGGGAGCTGTTTTTT. Protein product: CASSPGTGGTNTGELFF.

The chain uses TRBV20-1 and TRBJ2-3; TRBD2 aligns across 8 bases. The germline V gene has CDR1 DFQATT and CDR2 SNEGSKA (reference sequence). The CDR3 spans 11 residues. The ends lost 5 bases at V and 9 bases at J; junction bases unmatched: 4. CDR3 coding DNA: TGCAGTGCTCGCCGGGGGGGGACGCAGTATTTT. Translating gives CSARRGGTQYF.

In regard to this clone: A read error may produce the germline difference seen at one junction end. CDR3 bases: TGCAGCGTCCACAGGGGGGTGGGAAACAGTCAGTACTTC. Protein: CSVHRGVGNSQYF. The J gene is TRBJ2-4, the V gene TRBV29-1; 8 bases map to TRBD1. CDR3 size: 13 residues. Germline-derived CDR1 and CDR2 are SQVTM and ANQGSEA. The full variable domain, rest sourced from reference TRBV29-1 and TRBJ2-4, is SAVISQKPSRDICQRGTSLTIQCQVDSQVTMMFWYRQQPGQSLTLIATANQGSEATYESGFVIDKFPISRPNLTFSTLTVSNMSPEDSSIYLCSVHRGVGNSQYFGAGTRLSVL.

The chain is built from TRBV7-9 and TRBJ1-6, with TRBD1 matching over 8 bases. This CDR3 contains 14 residues. V lost 6 bases, J lost 10 bases, and 8 bases stayed unmatched. Germline lookup yields CDR1 SEHNR and CDR2 FQNEAQ (reference sequence). The CDR3, as DNA: TGTGCCAGCAGTTCCCGACAGGGGTTCTCACCCCTCCACTTT. It specifies CASSSRQGFSPLHF.

This clone was seen only a few times. The V gene is TRBV7-3, the J gene TRBJ2-1; D unresolved. CDR1 SGHTA and CDR2 FQGTGA come from the germline V gene. Trimming left V 3 bases short and J 4 bases short, with 7 bases between. CDR3 length equals 13 residues. In DNA form, the CDR3 reads TGTGCCAGCAGCTTTTCCTCGTACAATGAGCAGTTCTTC. Its translation is CASSFSSYNEQFF.

Concerning this clone itself: An end of the junction does not agree with germline; a read error may underlie this. The chain employs TRBV5-1 and TRBJ1-4; TRBD1 matches at 7 bases. The germline gives CDR1 SGHRS, CDR2 YFSETQ. This CDR3 comprises 15 residues. The CDR3 protein is CTSSLAGTANEKLFF. As DNA, the CDR3 is TGCACCAGCAGCTTGGCCGGGACAGCTAATGAAAAACTGTTTTTT. The full variable domain, with the rest looked up from reference TRBV5-1 and TRBJ1-4, is KAGVTQTPRYLIKTRGQQVTLSCSPISGHRSVSWYQQTPGQGLQFLFEYFSETQRNKGNFPGRFSGRQFSNSRSEMNVSTLELGDSALYLCTSSLAGTANEKLFFGSGTQLSVL.

The V call is TRBV5-1, the J call TRBJ1-2; 7 nucleotides agree with TRBD1. Germline V lookup: CDR1 SGHRS, CDR2 YFSETQ. V was pared by 4 bases and J by 2 bases, with 11 bases of the junction left unmatched. The CDR3 extends over 16 amino acids. The CDR3 DNA follows: TGCGCCAGCAGCGCGCCGGGACAGCGGACCAACTATGGCTACACCTTC. Protein: CASSAPGQRTNYGYTF.

Points on this clone: Germline is not matched at one junction end, which may reflect a read error. The rearrangement joins TRBV7-9 to TRBJ2-5; TRBD2 is a possible D gene (5 bases). The CDR3 has 14 residues. Looked up from germline, CDR1 is SEHNR and CDR2 is FQNEAQ (reference sequence). The CDR3 is CASSRYTAEETRYF. CDR3 sequence (DNA): TGTGCCAGCAGCCGGTACACAGCGGAAGAGACCCGGTACTTC.

This sequence joins TRBV25-1 and TRBJ1-1; no clear D gene. Looked up from germline, CDR1 is MGHDK and CDR2 is SYGVNS. Trimming cost V 6 bases and J 4 bases, with 21 bases left between them. This CDR3 is built from 16 residues. Here the CDR3 DNA reads TGTGCCAGCAGCGAACCCCCCTCTAGCGGGGTCACTGAAGCTTTCTTT. Encoded protein: CASSEPPSSGVTEAFF.

The chain carries TRBV13 and TRBJ2-7; D not certain. CDR3 length: 13 amino acids. V was cut by 5 bases and J by 2 bases, with 10 bases left in between. CDR1 is PRHDT, CDR2 FYEKMQ, per germline (reference sequence). The CDR3 protein is CASSRRGTYEQYF. The DNA of the CDR3 is TGTGCCAGCAGCCGGAGAGGTACCTACGAGCAGTACTTC.

J is TRBJ2-1 and V is TRBV5-1, with 8 bases fitting TRBD2. Germline-derived CDR1 and CDR2 are SGHRS and YFSETQ. V was pared by 2 bases and J by 1 base, with 2 bases of the junction left unmatched. This CDR3 spans 15 amino acids. CDR3 DNA: TGCGCCAGCAGCTTTAGCGGGGATTCCTACAATGAGCAGTTCTTC. This codes for CASSFSGDSYNEQFF.

V is TRBV5-1 and J is TRBJ1-2; the match to TRBD1 covers 10 bases. Germline V CDR1 and CDR2: SGHRS, YFSETQ. J was trimmed by 7 bases and V by 3 bases; bases with no gene match: 15. CDR3 size: 17 residues. DNA for the CDR3: TGCGCCAGCAGCTGGGATTTCGGGACAGGGGCTTCCGGTGGCTACACCTTC. This codes for CASSWDFGTGASGGYTF.